The sequence of this T cell receptor (beta chain) was determined in a study of T cells after yellow fever vaccination. The wider study: With SMART-Seq v4 Ultra Low Input, the fractions containing low cell numbers were prepared.

The sample holds many counts of this clonotype. Its target is not known. MiXCR was run by TCRdb on the 5' RACE reads, yielding one entry per CDR3 protein. This sample yields 300,000 to 400,000 distinct CDR3 sequences, of which 3% to 4.5% are seen a single time; less than 25% belongs to the top ten. The study, taken as a whole, reports: The study found a weaker secondary response that peaked faster, day 5 versus 15.

The V gene lost 1 base and the J gene lost 1 base, with 9 bases spanning the gap. The CDR3 has 15 residues. The V gene's germline CDR1 is SGHRS and CDR2 YFSETQ. This sequence originates from a man younger than 35 who received the YFV17D yellow fever vaccine. The input for sequencing was PBMCs, taken 5 days after the yellow fever booster vaccination. The chain joins TRBV5-1 to TRBJ2-1; D unclear. CDR3 residues: CASSLFNPSYNEQFF. In nucleotides, the CDR3 is TGCGCCAGCAGCTTGTTTAATCCTTCCTACAATGAGCAGTTCTTC.